This entry lists 5 T cell receptor beta chains sequenced from one sample in a study of T cell changes during pregnancy in multiple sclerosis. Repertoires were generated with immunoSEQ multiplex PCR, while TCRdb's copy carries only in-frame clones and drops some. The sample shows some 100,000 clones, 85% to 95% of them seen only once. This sample comprised peripheral blood, obtained before pregnancy. The receptors originated from a female donor with multiple sclerosis, enrolled in a pregnancy study.

This chain joins TRBV5-1 and TRBJ2-1; D unclear. The CDR3 consists of 16 residues. Trimming took off 1 base at V and 6 bases at J, with 17 bases between the two ends. Germline V gives CDR1 SGHRS, CDR2 YFSETQ. The CDR3 nucleotides read TGCGCCAGCAGCTTGATGGGCCCGGCGCTGAGCAATGAGCAGTTCTTC. Protein product: CASSLMGPALSNEQFF.

This chain uses TRBV5-4 with TRBJ1-2; D is unclear. The CDR3 has 14 amino acids. V gave up 0 bases and J gave up 1 base, with 7 bases separating them. Looked up from germline, CDR1 is SGHNT and CDR2 is YYREEE (reference sequence). The CDR3 coding sequence is TGTGCCAGCAGCTTGGTTAGTTTTAACTATGGCTACACCTTC. Its protein product is CASSLVSFNYGYTF.

This rearrangement joins TRBV5-1 to TRBJ1-4, with 8 bases matching TRBD1. The CDR3 totals 14 residues. CDR1 and CDR2 (germline): SGHRS, YFSETQ. V lost 3 bases, J lost 8 bases, and 6 bases stayed unmatched. The chain's CDR3 is CASSSTGGREKLFF. CDR3 nucleotide sequence: TGCGCCAGCAGCTCTACAGGGGGTCGCGAAAAACTGTTTTTT.

This clone is a singleton in its sample. The V gene is TRBV27, the J gene TRBJ1-2; D not resolved. V gave up 6 bases and J gave up 3 bases, with 11 bases separating them. The CDR3 covers 13 residues. Germline V gene sequence: CDR1 MNHEY, CDR2 SMNVEV (reference sequence). The CDR3 DNA reads as TGTGCCAGCAGGCCCGGGATAGACTATGGCTACACCTTC. It is translated as CASRPGIDYGYTF.

This chain uses TRBV29-1 with TRBJ1-3; possible D gene TRBD1, 6 bases. The CDR3 has 15 amino acids. Trimming pared 0 bases from V and 0 bases from J, leaving 9 bases between. Per germline, CDR1 SQVTM and CDR2 ANQGSEA. CDR3 amino acids: CSVEEQGFSGNTIYF. The CDR3 DNA is TGCAGCGTTGAAGAACAGGGCTTCTCTGGAAACACCATATATTTT.